The rows below give T cell receptor beta chains drawn from one sample of a study of cytomegalovirus exposure and HLA in healthy donors. Profiling relied on immunoSEQ multiplex PCR, and the TCRdb table lists in-frame clones only, not all of them. The table has roughly 100,000 clones, 65% to 85% seen once; the top ten hold 4.5% to 6.5%. The sequencing input was PBMCs. All receptors come from a man aged 35-49 years in good health and CMV-seropositive. CDR3s include the opening cysteine and the closing phenylalanine or tryptophan. Fields, in order: J gene, clone size, D gene, V gene, CDR3 protein, CDR3 DNA. D genes are given only for firm matches. Clone size, where shown, is once, few, many, or a class for clones that have expanded.

j_gene: TRBJ2-6; abundance: -; d_gene: -; v_gene: TRBV5-8; CDR3aa: CASSLAGGSGANVLTF; CDR3nt: TGTGCCAGCAGCTTGGCAGGAGGCTCTGGGGCCAACGTCCTGACTTTC
j_gene: TRBJ1-3; abundance: once; d_gene: TRBD1; v_gene: TRBV11-2; CDR3aa: CASSPLGTGGSHSGNTIYF; CDR3nt: TGTGCCAGCAGCCCACTAGGGACAGGGGGTTCGCACTCTGGAAACACCATATATTTT
j_gene: TRBJ2-3; abundance: -; d_gene: TRBD2; v_gene: TRBV27; CDR3aa: CASSRLAGDTDTQYF; CDR3nt: TGTGCCAGCAGTAGACTAGCGGGGGACACAGATACGCAGTATTTT
j_gene: TRBJ2-3; abundance: few; d_gene: TRBD2; v_gene: TRBV7-6; CDR3aa: CASSKGLAEGADTQYF; CDR3nt: TGTGCCAGCAGTAAAGGACTAGCGGAGGGGGCAGATACGCAGTATTTT
j_gene: TRBJ2-4; abundance: -; d_gene: -; v_gene: TRBV13; CDR3aa: CASSFLGAYIQYF; CDR3nt: TGTGCCAGCAGCTTCCTAGGGGCCTACATTCAGTACTTC
j_gene: TRBJ1-2; abundance: -; d_gene: TRBD1; v_gene: TRBV19; CDR3aa: CASSLGQGDYGYTF; CDR3nt: TGTGCCAGTAGCCTCGGACAGGGGGATTATGGCTACACCTTC
j_gene: TRBJ1-2; abundance: -; d_gene: TRBD1; v_gene: TRBV9; CDR3aa: CASSAPGQGAYTF; CDR3nt: TGTGCCAGCAGCGCCCCGGGACAGGGGGCCTACACCTTC
j_gene: TRBJ1-5; abundance: once; d_gene: TRBD1; v_gene: TRBV4-1; CDR3aa: CASRSGTGTNQPQHF; CDR3nt: TGCGCCAGCAGATCCGGGACAGGGACGAATCAGCCCCAGCATTTT
j_gene: TRBJ2-1; abundance: -; d_gene: TRBD2; v_gene: TRBV5-4; CDR3aa: CASSFFSGGSDEQFF; CDR3nt: TGTGCCAGCAGCTTTTTCTCGGGAGGGTCTGATGAGCAGTTCTTC
j_gene: TRBJ2-6; abundance: -; d_gene: -; v_gene: TRBV29-1; CDR3aa: CSVESFSGANVLTF; CDR3nt: TGCAGCGTTGAGTCCTTCTCTGGGGCCAACGTCCTGACTTTC
j_gene: TRBJ1-1; abundance: -; d_gene: TRBD1; v_gene: TRBV9; CDR3aa: CASSVGGQTEAFF; CDR3nt: TGTGCCAGCAGCGTAGGGGGACAGACTGAAGCTTTCTTT
j_gene: TRBJ2-2; abundance: once; d_gene: TRBD2; v_gene: TRBV5-1; CDR3aa: CASSLGRETTGELFF; CDR3nt: TGCGCCAGCAGCTTGGGGCGGGAGACCACCGGGGAGCTGTTTTTT
j_gene: TRBJ1-1; abundance: -; d_gene: -; v_gene: TRBV4-1; CDR3aa: CASSPLVGGGQGEAFF; CDR3nt: TGCGCCAGCAGCCCCCTGGTTGGGGGGGGGCAAGGTGAAGCTTTCTTT
j_gene: TRBJ2-2; abundance: -; d_gene: -; v_gene: TRBV21-1; CDR3aa: CASSKGSWSTGELFF; CDR3nt: TGTGCCAGCAGCAAAGGGAGTTGGAGCACCGGGGAGCTGTTTTTT
j_gene: TRBJ2-7; abundance: -; d_gene: -; v_gene: TRBV10-3; CDR3aa: CAISGGRGDPAIMIYEQYF; CDR3nt: TGTGCCATCAGTGGGGGCAGGGGTGACCCTGCTATTATGATCTACGAGCAGTACTTC
j_gene: TRBJ1-5; abundance: -; d_gene: -; v_gene: TRBV2; CDR3aa: CASDADSNQPQHF; CDR3nt: TGTGCCAGCGACGCGGATAGCAATCAGCCCCAGCATTTT
j_gene: TRBJ2-5; abundance: -; d_gene: TRBD2; v_gene: TRBV5-1; CDR3aa: CASSSSTSGRGETQYF; CDR3nt: TGCGCCAGCAGCTCCTCGACTAGCGGAAGGGGGGAGACCCAGTACTTC
j_gene: TRBJ2-3; abundance: -; d_gene: TRBD1; v_gene: TRBV2; CDR3aa: CASSEQGADTQYF; CDR3nt: TGTGCCAGCAGTGAGCAGGGGGCAGATACGCAGTATTTT
j_gene: TRBJ1-1; abundance: -; d_gene: -; v_gene: TRBV6-4; CDR3aa: CASSDQSGSRAFF; CDR3nt: TGTGCCAGCAGTGACCAATCCGGTTCGCGAGCTTTCTTT
j_gene: TRBJ1-2; abundance: -; d_gene: -; v_gene: TRBV28; CDR3aa: CASSLGGDEAGYTF; CDR3nt: TGTGCCAGCAGTTTGGGGGGGGACGAAGCTGGCTACACCTTC
j_gene: TRBJ1-3; abundance: -; d_gene: -; v_gene: TRBV28; CDR3aa: CASSTGSGNTIYF; CDR3nt: TGTGCCAGCAGTACCGGGTCTGGAAACACCATATATTTT
j_gene: TRBJ1-1; abundance: once; d_gene: -; v_gene: TRBV10-1; CDR3aa: CASSPGSGNTEAFF; CDR3nt: TGCGCCAGCAGCCCCGGTAGTGGGAACACTGAAGCTTTCTTT
j_gene: TRBJ2-1; abundance: once; d_gene: TRBD2; v_gene: TRBV14; CDR3aa: CASSRPGLEGGEQFF; CDR3nt: TGTGCCAGCAGCCGCCCGGGACTAGAGGGTGGTGAGCAGTTCTTC
j_gene: TRBJ2-1; abundance: -; d_gene: -; v_gene: TRBV7-9; CDR3aa: CSSSLDNEQFF; CDR3nt: TGTTCCAGCAGCCTCGACAATGAGCAGTTCTTC
j_gene: TRBJ1-1; abundance: few; d_gene: -; v_gene: TRBV27; CDR3aa: CASSLSRSQEAFF; CDR3nt: TGTGCCAGCAGTTTATCGCGGAGTCAGGAAGCTTTCTTT
j_gene: TRBJ1-5; abundance: -; d_gene: -; v_gene: TRBV7-8; CDR3aa: CASNRERGQPQHF; CDR3nt: TGTGCCAGCAACAGGGAGAGAGGCCAGCCCCAGCATTTT
j_gene: TRBJ2-5; abundance: few; d_gene: TRBD2; v_gene: TRBV5-1; CDR3aa: CASSERGDQETQYF; CDR3nt: TGCGCCAGCAGCGAGCGGGGGGACCAAGAGACCCAGTACTTC
j_gene: TRBJ2-3; abundance: -; d_gene: TRBD2; v_gene: TRBV10-2; CDR3aa: CASSEIRGGTDTQYF; CDR3nt: TGCGCCAGCAGTGAGATCCGGGGGGGCACAGATACGCAGTATTTT
j_gene: TRBJ2-2; abundance: -; d_gene: -; v_gene: TRBV6-1; CDR3aa: CASRYTRDRTGELFF; CDR3nt: TGTGCCAGCAGGTACACGAGGGATAGAACCGGGGAGCTGTTTTTT
j_gene: TRBJ2-1; abundance: -; d_gene: TRBD2; v_gene: TRBV9; CDR3aa: CASSVAGWGGEQFF; CDR3nt: TGTGCCAGCAGCGTTGCGGGTTGGGGGGGTGAGCAGTTCTTC
j_gene: TRBJ2-5; abundance: -; d_gene: -; v_gene: TRBV2; CDR3aa: CASSETGVEETQYF; CDR3nt: TGTGCCAGCAGTGAAACGGGAGTGGAGGAGACCCAGTACTTC
j_gene: TRBJ1-5; abundance: -; d_gene: -; v_gene: TRBV28; CDR3aa: CASRKGVSNQPQHF; CDR3nt: TGTGCCAGCCGTAAGGGGGTTAGCAATCAGCCCCAGCATTTT
j_gene: TRBJ2-1; abundance: few; d_gene: TRBD1; v_gene: TRBV30; CDR3aa: CAWSVTGVYNEQFF; CDR3nt: TGTGCCTGGAGTGTAACAGGGGTTTACAATGAGCAGTTCTTC
j_gene: TRBJ2-3; abundance: -; d_gene: TRBD2; v_gene: TRBV5-1; CDR3aa: CASSSGTSGTDTQYF; CDR3nt: TGCGCCAGCAGTTCCGGGACTAGCGGGACAGATACGCAGTATTTT
j_gene: TRBJ1-1; abundance: -; d_gene: -; v_gene: TRBV28; CDR3aa: CASSLQRNTEAFF; CDR3nt: TGTGCCAGCAGCCTACAGAGGAACACTGAAGCTTTCTTT
j_gene: TRBJ2-3; abundance: -; d_gene: -; v_gene: TRBV28; CDR3aa: CASSLEGTDTQYF; CDR3nt: TGTGCCAGCAGCCTCGAGGGTACAGATACGCAGTATTTT
j_gene: TRBJ1-6; abundance: few; d_gene: -; v_gene: TRBV28; CDR3aa: CASSLGGDINSPLHF; CDR3nt: TGTGCCAGCAGTTTGGGGGGGGATATTAATTCACCCCTCCACTTT
j_gene: TRBJ1-5; abundance: -; d_gene: -; v_gene: TRBV28; CDR3aa: CASSFASGNQPQHF; CDR3nt: TGTGCCAGCAGTTTCGCCTCGGGCAATCAGCCCCAGCATTTT
j_gene: TRBJ1-2; abundance: -; d_gene: -; v_gene: TRBV21-1; CDR3aa: CASSKQGGPNYGYTF; CDR3nt: TGTGCCAGCAGCAAACAGGGGGGACCTAACTATGGCTACACCTTC
j_gene: TRBJ1-4; abundance: -; d_gene: -; v_gene: TRBV11-3; CDR3aa: CASWSEKLFF; CDR3nt: TGTGCCAGCTGGAGTGAAAAACTGTTTTTT
j_gene: TRBJ2-7; abundance: -; d_gene: -; v_gene: TRBV28; CDR3aa: CASSLAGPYEQYF; CDR3nt: TGTGCCAGCAGTTTGGCGGGACCCTACGAGCAGTACTTC
j_gene: TRBJ1-2; abundance: once; d_gene: TRBD1; v_gene: TRBV5-4; CDR3aa: CASSLEGQGRGYTF; CDR3nt: TGTGCCAGCAGCTTGGAGGGACAGGGTCGTGGCTACACCTTC
j_gene: TRBJ2-2; abundance: -; d_gene: TRBD2; v_gene: TRBV29-1; CDR3aa: CSGRGREDTGELFF; CDR3nt: TGCAGCGGCCGCGGGAGGGAGGATACCGGGGAGCTGTTTTTT
j_gene: TRBJ2-1; abundance: -; d_gene: -; v_gene: TRBV12-2; CDR3aa: CASRPSIGRYNEQFF; CDR3nt: TGTGCAAGTCGCCCGTCGATTGGCCGCTACAATGAGCAGTTCTTC
j_gene: TRBJ2-7; abundance: -; d_gene: -; v_gene: TRBV13; CDR3aa: CASSSLLEDTYEQYF; CDR3nt: TGTGCCAGCAGCTCCCTCCTAGAGGACACCTACGAGCAGTACTTC
j_gene: TRBJ1-5; abundance: -; d_gene: -; v_gene: TRBV25-1; CDR3aa: CASSEGPQPQHF; CDR3nt: TGTGCCAGCAGTGAGGGCCCCCAGCCCCAGCATTTT
j_gene: TRBJ2-3; abundance: -; d_gene: TRBD2; v_gene: TRBV7-2; CDR3aa: CASSLASGRGSDTQYF; CDR3nt: TGTGCCAGCAGCTTAGCTAGCGGGAGGGGGTCTGATACGCAGTATTTT